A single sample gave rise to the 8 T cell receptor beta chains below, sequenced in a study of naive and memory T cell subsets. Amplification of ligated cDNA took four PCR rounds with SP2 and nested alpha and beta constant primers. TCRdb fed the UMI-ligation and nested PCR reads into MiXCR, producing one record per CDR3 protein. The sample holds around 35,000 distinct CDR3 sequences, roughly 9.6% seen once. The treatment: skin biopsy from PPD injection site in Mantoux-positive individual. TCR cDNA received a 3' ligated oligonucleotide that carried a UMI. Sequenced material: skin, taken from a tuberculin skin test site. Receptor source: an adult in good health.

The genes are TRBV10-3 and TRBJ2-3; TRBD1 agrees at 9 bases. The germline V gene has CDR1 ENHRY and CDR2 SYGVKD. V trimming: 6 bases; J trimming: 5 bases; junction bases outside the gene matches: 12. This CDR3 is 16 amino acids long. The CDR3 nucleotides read TGTGCCATCAGCGAAACAGGGGGCGAAGAGGGAGATACGCAGTATTTT. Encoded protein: CAISETGGEEGDTQYF.

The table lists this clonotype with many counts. CDR3 nucleotides: TGCAGTGCTAGAGATCTGCGAGGTGTAGCGAGGCCCTCCTACGAGCAGTACTTC. This sequence encodes CSARDLRGVARPSYEQYF. The genes are TRBV20-1 and TRBJ2-7; a possible D gene is TRBD2 (5 bases). This CDR3 spans 18 amino acids. Trimming removed 0 bases at V and 0 bases at J, with 21 bases between. Germline V CDR1 and CDR2: DFQATT, SNEGSKA (reference sequence).

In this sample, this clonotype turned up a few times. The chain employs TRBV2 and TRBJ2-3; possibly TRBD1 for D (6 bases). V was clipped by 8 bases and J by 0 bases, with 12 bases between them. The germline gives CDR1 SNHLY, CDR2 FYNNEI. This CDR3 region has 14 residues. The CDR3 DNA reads TGTGCCAGCCTTCGACAGGATAGCACAGATACGCAGTATTTT. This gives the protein CASLRQDSTDTQYF.

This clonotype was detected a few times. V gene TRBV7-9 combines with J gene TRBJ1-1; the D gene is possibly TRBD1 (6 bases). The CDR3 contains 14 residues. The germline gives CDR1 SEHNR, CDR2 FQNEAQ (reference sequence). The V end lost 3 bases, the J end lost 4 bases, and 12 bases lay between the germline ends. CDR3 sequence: CASSFTGSGTEAFF. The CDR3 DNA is TGTGCCAGCAGCTTTACAGGGTCCGGCACTGAAGCTTTCTTT.

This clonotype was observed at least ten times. The DNA for the CDR3 is TGTGCCAGCAGGATTCGGGTGGGCTCTGGGGCCAACGTCCTGACTTTC. This codes for CASRIRVGSGANVLTF. The chain uses TRBV28 and TRBJ2-6; D remains ambiguous. Trimming removed 6 bases from V and 0 bases from J, with 12 bases in between. In germline, CDR1 is MDHEN, CDR2 SYDVKM. CDR3 size: 16 residues.

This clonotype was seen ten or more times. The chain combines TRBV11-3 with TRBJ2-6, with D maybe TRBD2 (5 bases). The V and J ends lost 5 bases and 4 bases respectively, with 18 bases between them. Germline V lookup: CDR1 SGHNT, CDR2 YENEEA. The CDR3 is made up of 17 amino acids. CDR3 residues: CASSPVRVSGGANVLTF. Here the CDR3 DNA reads TGTGCCAGCAGCCCGGTGCGGGTTTCGGGGGGGGCCAACGTCCTGACTTTC.

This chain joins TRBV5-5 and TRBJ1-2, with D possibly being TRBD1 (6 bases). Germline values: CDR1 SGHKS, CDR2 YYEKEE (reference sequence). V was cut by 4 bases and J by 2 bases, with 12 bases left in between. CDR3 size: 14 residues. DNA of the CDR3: TGTGCCAGCAGCGGGGGGGCAGCAAACTATGGCTACACCTTC. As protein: CASSGGAANYGYTF.

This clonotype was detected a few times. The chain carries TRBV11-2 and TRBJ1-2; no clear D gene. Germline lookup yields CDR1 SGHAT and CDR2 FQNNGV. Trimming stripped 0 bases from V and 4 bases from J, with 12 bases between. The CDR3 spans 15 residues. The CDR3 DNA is TGTGCCAGCAGCTTAGATTACAGTCTATTCTATGGCTACACCTTC. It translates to CASSLDYSLFYGYTF.